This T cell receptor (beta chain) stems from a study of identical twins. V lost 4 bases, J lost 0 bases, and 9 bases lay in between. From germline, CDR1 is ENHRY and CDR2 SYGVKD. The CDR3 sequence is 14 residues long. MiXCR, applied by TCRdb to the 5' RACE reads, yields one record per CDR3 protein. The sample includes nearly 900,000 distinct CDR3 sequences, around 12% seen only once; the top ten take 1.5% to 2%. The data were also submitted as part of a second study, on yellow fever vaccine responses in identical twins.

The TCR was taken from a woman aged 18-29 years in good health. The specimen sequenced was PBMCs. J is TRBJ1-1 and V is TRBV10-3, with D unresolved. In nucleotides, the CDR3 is TGTGCCATCAGTGGCGCGGGGTTGAACACTGAAGCTTTCTTT. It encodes CAISGAGLNTEAFF.